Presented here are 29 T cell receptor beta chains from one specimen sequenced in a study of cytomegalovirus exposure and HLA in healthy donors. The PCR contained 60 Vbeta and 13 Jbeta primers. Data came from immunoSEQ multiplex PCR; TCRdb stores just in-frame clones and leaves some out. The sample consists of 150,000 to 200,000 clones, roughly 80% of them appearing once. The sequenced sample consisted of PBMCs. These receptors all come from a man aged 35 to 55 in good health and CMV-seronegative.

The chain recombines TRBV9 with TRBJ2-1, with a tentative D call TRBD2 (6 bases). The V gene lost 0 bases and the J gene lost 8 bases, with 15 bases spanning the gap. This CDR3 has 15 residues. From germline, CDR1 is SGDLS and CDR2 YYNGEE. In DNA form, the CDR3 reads TGTGCCAGCAGCGTAGAGGCGGGGCTTCGGGATGAGCAGTTCTTC. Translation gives CASSVEAGLRDEQFF.

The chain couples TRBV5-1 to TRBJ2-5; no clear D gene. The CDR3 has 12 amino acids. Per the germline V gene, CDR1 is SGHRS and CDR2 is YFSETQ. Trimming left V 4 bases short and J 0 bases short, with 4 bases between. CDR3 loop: CASSVNQETQYF. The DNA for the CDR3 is TGCGCCAGCAGCGTCAACCAAGAGACCCAGTACTTC.

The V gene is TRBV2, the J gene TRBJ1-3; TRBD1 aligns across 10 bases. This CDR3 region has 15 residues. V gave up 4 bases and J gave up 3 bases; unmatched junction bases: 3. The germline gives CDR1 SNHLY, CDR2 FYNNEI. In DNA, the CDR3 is TGTGCCAGCAGTGGAGACAGGGGGCATGGAAACACCATATATTTT. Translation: CASSGDRGHGNTIYF.

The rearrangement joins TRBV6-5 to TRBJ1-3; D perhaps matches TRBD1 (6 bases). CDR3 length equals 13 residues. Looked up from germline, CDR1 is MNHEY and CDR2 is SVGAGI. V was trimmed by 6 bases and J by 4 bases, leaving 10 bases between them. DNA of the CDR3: TGTGCCAGCAGACAGGGTCGCGGAAACACCATATATTTT. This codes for CASRQGRGNTIYF.

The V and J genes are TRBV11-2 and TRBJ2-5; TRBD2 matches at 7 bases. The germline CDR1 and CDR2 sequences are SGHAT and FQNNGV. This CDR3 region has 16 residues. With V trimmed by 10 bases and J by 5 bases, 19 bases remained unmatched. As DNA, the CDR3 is TGTGCCACCACAGCTTATAGGCAGGGAGGGTTGGAGACCCAGTACTTC. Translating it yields CATTAYRQGGLETQYF.

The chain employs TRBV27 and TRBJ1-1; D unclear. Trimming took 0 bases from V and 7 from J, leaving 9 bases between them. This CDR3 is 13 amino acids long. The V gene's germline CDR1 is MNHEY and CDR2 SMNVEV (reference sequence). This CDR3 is CASSLSYLSEAFF. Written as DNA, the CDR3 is TGTGCCAGCAGTTTATCGTATCTCAGTGAAGCTTTCTTT.

CDR3 sequence (DNA): TGTGCCAGCCAGCACTTAAGCGTGAATGAAAAACTGTTTTTT. Translating gives CASQHLSVNEKLFF. The chain uses TRBV6-1 and TRBJ1-4; no clear D gene. This CDR3 is 14 amino acids long. Germline CDR1 and CDR2: MNHNS and SASEGT. Trimming removed 8 bases from V and 5 bases from J, with 15 bases in between.

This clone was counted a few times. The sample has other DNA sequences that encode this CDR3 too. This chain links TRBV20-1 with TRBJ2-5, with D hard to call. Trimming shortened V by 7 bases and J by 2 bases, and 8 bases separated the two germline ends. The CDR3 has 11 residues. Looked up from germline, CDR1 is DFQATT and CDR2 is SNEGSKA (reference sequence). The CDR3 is CSGQIQETQYF. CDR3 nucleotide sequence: TGCAGTGGGCAGATACAAGAGACCCAGTACTTC.

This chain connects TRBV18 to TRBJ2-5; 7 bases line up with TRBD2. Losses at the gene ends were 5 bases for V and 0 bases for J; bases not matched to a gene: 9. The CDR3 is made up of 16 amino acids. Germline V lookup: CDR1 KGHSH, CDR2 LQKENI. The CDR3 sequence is CASSGLGITDQETQYF. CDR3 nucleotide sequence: TGTGCCAGCTCAGGACTAGGAATCACAGACCAAGAGACCCAGTACTTC.

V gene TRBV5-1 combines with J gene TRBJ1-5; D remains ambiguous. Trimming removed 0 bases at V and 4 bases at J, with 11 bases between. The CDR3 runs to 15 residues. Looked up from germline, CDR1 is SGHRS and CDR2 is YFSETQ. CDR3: CASSLDGSPNQPQHF. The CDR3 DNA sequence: TGCGCCAGCAGCTTGGATGGCAGTCCGAATCAGCCCCAGCATTTT.

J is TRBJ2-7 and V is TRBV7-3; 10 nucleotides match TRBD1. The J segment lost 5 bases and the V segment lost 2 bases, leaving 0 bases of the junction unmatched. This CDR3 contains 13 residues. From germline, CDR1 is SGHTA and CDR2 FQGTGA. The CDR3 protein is CASSLDRGHEQYF. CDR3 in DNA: TGTGCCAGCAGCTTAGACAGGGGGCACGAGCAGTACTTC. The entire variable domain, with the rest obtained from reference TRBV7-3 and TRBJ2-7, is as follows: GAGVSQTPSNKVTEKGKYVELRCDPISGHTALYWYRQSLGQGPEFLIYFQGTGAADDSGLPNDRFFAVRPEGSVSTLKIQRTERGDSAVYLCASSLDRGHEQYFGPGTRLTVT.

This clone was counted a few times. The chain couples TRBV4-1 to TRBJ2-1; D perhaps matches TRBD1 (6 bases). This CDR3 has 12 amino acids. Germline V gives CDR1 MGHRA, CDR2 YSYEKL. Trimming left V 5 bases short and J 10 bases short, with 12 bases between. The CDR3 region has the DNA TGCGCCAGCAGCACAGGACAGACCGAGCAGTTCTTC. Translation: CASSTGQTEQFF.

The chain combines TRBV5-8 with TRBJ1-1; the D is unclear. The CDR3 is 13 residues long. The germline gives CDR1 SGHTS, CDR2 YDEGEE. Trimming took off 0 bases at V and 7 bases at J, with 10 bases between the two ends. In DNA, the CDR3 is TGTGCCAGCAGCTTGGACGGGATCAGTGAAGCTTTCTTT. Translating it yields CASSLDGISEAFF.

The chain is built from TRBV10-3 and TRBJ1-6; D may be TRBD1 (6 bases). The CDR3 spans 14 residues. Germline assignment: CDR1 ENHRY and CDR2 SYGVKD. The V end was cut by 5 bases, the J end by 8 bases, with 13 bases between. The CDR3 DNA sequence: TGTGCCATCAGTTTACAGGGTACGGATTCACCCCTCCACTTT. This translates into CAISLQGTDSPLHF.

The DNA for the CDR3 is TGTGCCAGTAGTATAAACCCCAACAGGCTTTTCTCTGGAAACACCATATATTTT. It codes for CASSINPNRLFSGNTIYF. The chain combines TRBV19 with TRBJ1-3; maybe TRBD1 (5 bases). The length of the CDR3 is 18 residues. Per germline, CDR1 LNHDA and CDR2 SQIVND (reference sequence). Trimming removed 2 bases from V and 0 bases from J, with 17 bases in between.

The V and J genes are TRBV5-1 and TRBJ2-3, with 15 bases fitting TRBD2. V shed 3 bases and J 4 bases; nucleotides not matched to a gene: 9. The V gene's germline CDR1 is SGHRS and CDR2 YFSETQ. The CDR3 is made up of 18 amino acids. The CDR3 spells CASSSSGTSGRWADTQYF. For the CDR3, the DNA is TGCGCCAGCAGCTCCTCCGGGACTAGCGGGAGGTGGGCAGATACGCAGTATTTT. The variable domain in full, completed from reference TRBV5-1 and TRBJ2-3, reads KAGVTQTPRYLIKTRGQQVTLSCSPISGHRSVSWYQQTPGQGLQFLFEYFSETQRNKGNFPGRFSGRQFSNSRSEMNVSTLELGDSALYLCASSSSGTSGRWADTQYFGPGTRLTVL.

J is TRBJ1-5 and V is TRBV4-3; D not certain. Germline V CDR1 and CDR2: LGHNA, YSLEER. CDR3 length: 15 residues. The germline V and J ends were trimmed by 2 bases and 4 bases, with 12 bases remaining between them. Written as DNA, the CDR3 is TGCGCCAGCAGCCAAAACACACAGCCTAATCAGCCCCAGCATTTT. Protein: CASSQNTQPNQPQHF.

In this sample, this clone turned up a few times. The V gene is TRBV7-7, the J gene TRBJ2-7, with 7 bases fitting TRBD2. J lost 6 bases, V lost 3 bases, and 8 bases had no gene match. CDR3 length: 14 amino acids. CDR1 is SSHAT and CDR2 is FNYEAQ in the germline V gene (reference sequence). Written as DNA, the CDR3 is TGTGCCAGCAGCTTGGGGGGGTCGCAGGCCGAGCAGTACTTC. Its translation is CASSLGGSQAEQYF.

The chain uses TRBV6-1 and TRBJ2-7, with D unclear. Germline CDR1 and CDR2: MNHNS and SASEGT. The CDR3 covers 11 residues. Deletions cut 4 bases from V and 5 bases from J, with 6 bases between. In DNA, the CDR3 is TGTGCCAGCAGTGGCGCGCACGAGCAGTACTTC. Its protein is CASSGAHEQYF.

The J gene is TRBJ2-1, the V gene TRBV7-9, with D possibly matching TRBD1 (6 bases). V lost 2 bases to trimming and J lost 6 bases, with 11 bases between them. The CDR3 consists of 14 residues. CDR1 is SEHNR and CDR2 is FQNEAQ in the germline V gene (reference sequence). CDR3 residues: CASSLNRVGNEQFF. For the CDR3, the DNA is TGTGCCAGCAGCTTAAACAGGGTAGGCAATGAGCAGTTCTTC. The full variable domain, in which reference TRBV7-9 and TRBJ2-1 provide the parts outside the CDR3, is DTGVSQNPRHKITKRGQNVTFRCDPISEHNRLYWYRQTLGQGPEFLTYFQNEAQLEKSRLLSDRFSAERPKGSFSTLEIQRTEQGDSAMYLCASSLNRVGNEQFFGPGTRLTVL.

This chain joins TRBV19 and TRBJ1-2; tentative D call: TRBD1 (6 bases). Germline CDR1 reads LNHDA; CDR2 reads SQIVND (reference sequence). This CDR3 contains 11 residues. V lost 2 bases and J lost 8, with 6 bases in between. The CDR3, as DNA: TGTGCCAGTAGTATACAGGGGGGCTACACCTTC. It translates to CASSIQGGYTF.

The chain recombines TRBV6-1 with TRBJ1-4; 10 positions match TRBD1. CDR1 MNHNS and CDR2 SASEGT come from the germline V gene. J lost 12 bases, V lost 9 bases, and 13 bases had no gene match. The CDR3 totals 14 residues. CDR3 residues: CASLWGTGAAELFF. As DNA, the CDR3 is TGTGCCAGTTTATGGGGGACAGGGGCGGCGGAACTGTTTTTT.

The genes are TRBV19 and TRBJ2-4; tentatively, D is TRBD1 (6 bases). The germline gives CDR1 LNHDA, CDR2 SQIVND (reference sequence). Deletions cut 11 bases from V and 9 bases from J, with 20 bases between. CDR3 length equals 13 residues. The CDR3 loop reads CAGSGVKGGIQYF. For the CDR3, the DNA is TGTGCCGGGTCAGGGGTTAAAGGGGGCATTCAGTACTTC.

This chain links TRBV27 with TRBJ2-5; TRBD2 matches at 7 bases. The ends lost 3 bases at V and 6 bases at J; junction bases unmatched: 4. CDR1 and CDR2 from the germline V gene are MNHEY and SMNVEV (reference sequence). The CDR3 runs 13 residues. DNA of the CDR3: TGTGCCAGCAGTTTTTGGGAGGGACAGACCCAGTACTTC. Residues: CASSFWEGQTQYF.

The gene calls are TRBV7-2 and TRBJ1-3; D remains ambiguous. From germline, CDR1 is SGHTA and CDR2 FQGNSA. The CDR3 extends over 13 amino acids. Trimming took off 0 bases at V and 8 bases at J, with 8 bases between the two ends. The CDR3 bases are TGTGCCAGCAGCTTAGCGCTAATAGACACCATATATTTT. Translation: CASSLALIDTIYF. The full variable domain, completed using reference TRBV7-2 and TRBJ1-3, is GAGVSQSPSNKVTEKGKDVELRCDPISGHTALYWYRQSLGQGLEFLIYFQGNSAPDKSGLPSDRFSAERTGGSVSTLTIQRTQQEDSAVYLCASSLALIDTIYFGEGSWLTVV.

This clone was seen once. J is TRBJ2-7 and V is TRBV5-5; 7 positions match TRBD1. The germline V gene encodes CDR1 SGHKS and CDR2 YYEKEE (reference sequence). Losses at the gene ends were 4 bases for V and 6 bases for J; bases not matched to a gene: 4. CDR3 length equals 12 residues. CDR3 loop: CASSATGLEQYF. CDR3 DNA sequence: TGTGCCAGCAGCGCGACAGGGCTCGAGCAGTACTTC.

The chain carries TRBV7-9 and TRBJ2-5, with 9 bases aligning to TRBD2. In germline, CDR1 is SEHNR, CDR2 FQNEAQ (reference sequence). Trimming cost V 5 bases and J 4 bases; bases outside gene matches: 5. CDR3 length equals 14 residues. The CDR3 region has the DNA TGTGCCAGCAGCACTCTAGCGGGGCTAGAGACCCAGTACTTC. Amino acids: CASSTLAGLETQYF. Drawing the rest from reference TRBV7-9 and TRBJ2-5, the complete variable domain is DTGVSQNPRHKITKRGQNVTFRCDPISEHNRLYWYRQTLGQGPEFLTYFQNEAQLEKSRLLSDRFSAERPKGSFSTLEIQRTEQGDSAMYLCASSTLAGLETQYFGPGTRLLVL.

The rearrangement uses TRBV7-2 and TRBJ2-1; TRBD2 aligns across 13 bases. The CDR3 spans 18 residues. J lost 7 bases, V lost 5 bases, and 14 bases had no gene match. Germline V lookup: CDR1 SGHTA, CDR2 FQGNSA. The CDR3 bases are TGTGCCAGCAGCCCGGTCCGCTTGGGACTAGCGGGAACAAATGAGCAGTTCTTC. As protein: CASSPVRLGLAGTNEQFF. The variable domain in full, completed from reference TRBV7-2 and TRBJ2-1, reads GAGVSQSPSNKVTEKGKDVELRCDPISGHTALYWYRQSLGQGLEFLIYFQGNSAPDKSGLPSDRFSAERTGGSVSTLTIQRTQQEDSAVYLCASSPVRLGLAGTNEQFFGPGTRLTVL.

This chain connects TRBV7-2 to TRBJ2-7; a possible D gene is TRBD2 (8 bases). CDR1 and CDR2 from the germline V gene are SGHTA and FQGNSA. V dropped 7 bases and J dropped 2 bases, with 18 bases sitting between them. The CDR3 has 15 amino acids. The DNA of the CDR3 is TGTGCCAGCACCAGGGGGGGACTAGATCCCTACGAGCAGTACTTC. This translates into CASTRGGLDPYEQYF.